One and the same sample provided the 31 T cell receptor beta chains below, sequenced in a study of shared clonotypes between healthy human individuals. Data came from immunoSEQ multiplex PCR; TCRdb stores just in-frame clones and leaves some out. This table has approximately 1.4 million clones, 95% to 99% appearing once. Sequencing used naive CD4+ T cells sorted from blood. Subset specified: CD45RA+ positively selected. These receptor sequences come from a man aged 25-45 years in good health.

This clone was seen just once. V and J are TRBV30 and TRBJ1-2, with a possible D match to TRBD1 (6 bases). CDR1 and CDR2 from the germline V gene are GTSNPN and SVGIG (reference sequence). The V end lost 2 bases, the J end lost 3 bases, and 16 bases lay between the germline ends. This CDR3 is 15 amino acids long. As DNA, the CDR3 is TGTGCCTGGAGTTTCACAGGGTATAGAGACTATGGCTACACCTTC. Amino acids: CAWSFTGYRDYGYTF. Variable domain in full (rest from reference TRBV30 and TRBJ1-2): SQTIHQWPATLVQPVGSPLSLECTVEGTSNPNLYWYRQAAGRGLQLLFYSVGIGQISSEVPQNLSASRPQDRQFILSSKKLLLSDSGFYLCAWSFTGYRDYGYTFGSGTRLTVV.

This rearrangement joins TRBV5-1 to TRBJ2-7; D is perhaps TRBD1 or TRBD2 (5 bases each). The germline CDR1 and CDR2 sequences are SGHRS and YFSETQ. Trimming stripped 3 bases from V and 7 bases from J, with 20 bases between. The CDR3 runs 15 residues. The CDR3 loop is CASSSSGTQGLEQYF. The CDR3 region has the DNA TGCGCCAGCAGCTCCTCCGGGACGCAGGGTTTAGAGCAGTACTTC. Using reference TRBV5-1 and TRBJ2-7 for the parts outside the CDR3, the full variable domain is KAGVTQTPRYLIKTRGQQVTLSCSPISGHRSVSWYQQTPGQGLQFLFEYFSETQRNKGNFPGRFSGRQFSNSRSEMNVSTLELGDSALYLCASSSSGTQGLEQYFGPGTRLTVT.

V and J are TRBV30 and TRBJ1-5; TRBD1 might be the D (5 bases). CDR1 is GTSNPN and CDR2 is SVGIG in the germline V gene (reference sequence). CDR3 length: 16 amino acids. Trimming took 2 bases from V and 4 from J, leaving 18 bases between them. In DNA, the CDR3 is TGTGCCTGGAGTTTCGGTGCGGGACTCTCTAATCAGCCCCAGCATTTT. Translating gives CAWSFGAGLSNQPQHF.

The chain combines TRBV25-1 with TRBJ2-5; D could derive from TRBD1 or TRBD2 (5 bases each). Trimming pared 2 bases from V and 4 bases from J, leaving 17 bases between. This CDR3 has 16 residues. The germline V gene has CDR1 MGHDK and CDR2 SYGVNS. This chain's CDR3 is CASSEGDGKVAETQYF. In DNA, the CDR3 is TGTGCCAGCAGTGAAGGGGACGGGAAAGTGGCAGAGACCCAGTACTTC.

The rearrangement uses TRBV28 and TRBJ1-5; TRBD1 matches at 8 bases. The germline CDR1 and CDR2 sequences are MDHEN and SYDVKM. Trimming cost V 3 bases and J 6 bases; bases outside gene matches: 7. This CDR3 contains 15 residues. CDR3 in amino acids: CASSFSGGLSQPQHF. CDR3 bases: TGTGCCAGCAGTTTCTCAGGGGGCTTGAGTCAGCCCCAGCATTTT.

The J gene is TRBJ2-2, the V gene TRBV5-6, with 9 positions matching TRBD1. Germline CDR1 SGHDT, CDR2 YYEEEE. There are 16 residues in the CDR3. The V segment lost 3 bases and the J segment 6 bases; nucleotides outside the gene matches: 9. The CDR3 region is CASSWTGTGNPGELFF. CDR3 sequence (DNA): TGTGCCAGCAGCTGGACCGGGACAGGGAATCCCGGGGAGCTGTTTTTT.

The chain couples TRBV5-1 to TRBJ2-3, with 9 positions matching TRBD2. Unmatched junction bases numbered 13, after V lost 4 bases and J lost 4 bases. Germline V gene sequence: CDR1 SGHRS, CDR2 YFSETQ. The CDR3 loop spans 17 amino acids. CDR3 residues: CASSPGASGRRADTQYF. The DNA of the CDR3 is TGCGCCAGCAGCCCAGGAGCCAGCGGGAGGAGGGCAGATACGCAGTATTTT. The full variable domain, completed using reference TRBV5-1 and TRBJ2-3, is KAGVTQTPRYLIKTRGQQVTLSCSPISGHRSVSWYQQTPGQGLQFLFEYFSETQRNKGNFPGRFSGRQFSNSRSEMNVSTLELGDSALYLCASSPGASGRRADTQYFGPGTRLTVL.

The chain joins TRBV2 to TRBJ2-7; TRBD1 aligns across 12 bases. Germline CDR1 SNHLY, CDR2 FYNNEI. V trimming: 4 bases; J trimming: 5 bases; junction bases outside the gene matches: 3. The CDR3 length is 14 residues. CDR3 amino acids: CASSVGTGGHEQYF. In DNA, the CDR3 is TGTGCCAGCAGTGTGGGGACAGGGGGCCACGAGCAGTACTTC.

The chain carries TRBV28 and TRBJ1-2; TRBD1 matches at 8 bases. CDR1 and CDR2 (germline): MDHEN, SYDVKM. With 8 bases clipped from V and 7 bases from J, the junction kept 15 bases outside the gene matches. The length of the CDR3 is 15 residues. CDR3 residues: CASRRQGAMGSGYTF. CDR3 nucleotide sequence: TGTGCCAGCCGGCGGCAGGGGGCCATGGGTAGTGGCTACACCTTC.

J is TRBJ2-6 and V is TRBV7-8, with 8 nucleotides matching TRBD1. Germline CDR1 reads SGHVS; CDR2 reads FQNEAQ. The V and J ends lost 4 bases and 0 bases, in that order; junction bases with no gene match: 5. CDR3 size: 17 residues. In DNA form, the CDR3 reads TGTGCCAGCAGCTGGAGGGACAGGAGCTCTGGGGCCAACGTCCTGACTTTC. This gives the protein CASSWRDRSSGANVLTF.

This chain uses TRBV27 with TRBJ2-7, with D possibly being TRBD2 (5 bases). This CDR3 spans 14 amino acids. V was pared by 8 bases and J by 1 base, with 15 bases between. CDR1 and CDR2 (germline): MNHEY, SMNVEV (reference sequence). Here the CDR3 DNA reads TGTGCCAGCGGTCCCGGGATGATTTCCTACGAGCAGTACTTC. Residues: CASGPGMISYEQYF.

Notes on this clone: The same CDR3 is also encoded by other DNA sequences in this sample. J is TRBJ2-1 and V is TRBV5-4; D remains unclear. The germline CDR1 and CDR2 sequences are SGHNT and YYREEE (reference sequence). V lost 0 bases and J 5 bases, leaving 6 bases between the germline ends. The CDR3 is 13 residues long. This chain's CDR3 is CASSLAQHNEQFF. In nucleotides, the CDR3 is TGTGCCAGCAGCTTGGCCCAACACAATGAGCAGTTCTTC. Together with reference TRBV5-4 and TRBJ2-1, the CDR3 gives the full variable domain: ETGVTQSPTHLIKTRGQQVTLRCSSQSGHNTVSWYQQALGQGPQFIFQYYREEENGRGNFPPRFSGLQFPNYSSELNVNALELDDSALYLCASSLAQHNEQFFGPGTRLTVL.

This clone was seen only once. The V call is TRBV19, the J call TRBJ2-7; 10 bases fit TRBD2. Unmatched junction bases numbered 11, after V lost 6 bases and J lost 0 bases. CDR3 size: 17 residues. Germline values: CDR1 LNHDA, CDR2 SQIVND (reference sequence). CDR3 nucleotide sequence: TGTGCCAGTAGGGCTAGCGGGAGTTTGTGGGGCTCCTACGAGCAGTACTTC. It codes for CASRASGSLWGSYEQYF.

This chain joins TRBV18 and TRBJ2-7, with a weak D call TRBD2 (5 bases). Trimming took off 0 bases at V and 2 bases at J, with 8 bases between the two ends. The CDR3 covers 14 residues. Germline lookup yields CDR1 KGHSH and CDR2 LQKENI. The CDR3 region is CASSPPRAAYEQYF. The CDR3 DNA reads TGTGCCAGCTCACCACCGAGGGCTGCCTACGAGCAGTACTTC.

This rearrangement joins TRBV29-1 to TRBJ2-1; 9 nucleotides align to TRBD2. From germline, CDR1 is SQVTM and CDR2 ANQGSEA. Trimming at V came to 6 bases and at J to 4 bases, leaving 7 bases not matched to a gene. This CDR3 has 14 amino acids. This chain's CDR3 is CSVDGLARYNEQFF. The CDR3 coding sequence is TGCAGCGTCGATGGACTAGCGAGATACAATGAGCAGTTCTTC.

The gene calls are TRBV6-1 and TRBJ2-2; no clear D. This CDR3 has 12 amino acids. Per the germline V gene, CDR1 is MNHNS and CDR2 is SASEGT. V lost 2 bases and J 8 bases, leaving 6 bases between the germline ends. The CDR3 sequence is CASSEKNGELFF. The CDR3 DNA sequence: TGTGCCAGCAGTGAAAAAAATGGGGAGCTGTTTTTT.

The rearrangement uses TRBV10-2 and TRBJ2-1; TRBD2 agrees at 16 bases. The CDR3 extends over 16 amino acids. Germline trimming cut 2 bases from V and 10 bases from J; bases unmatched to any gene: 5. Looked up from germline, CDR1 is WSHSY and CDR2 is SAAADI. The CDR3 reads CASSEGTSGRAWEQFF. The CDR3, as DNA: TGCGCCAGCAGTGAGGGGACTAGCGGGAGGGCGTGGGAGCAGTTCTTC.

This chain links TRBV7-9 with TRBJ1-2; D is uncertain. Trimming pared 1 base from V and 4 bases from J, leaving 7 bases between. There are 13 residues in the CDR3. Germline CDR1 SEHNR, CDR2 FQNEAQ (reference sequence). CDR3 amino acids: CASSLGFGYGYTF. The CDR3 DNA reads TGTGCCAGCAGCTTAGGGTTTGGCTATGGCTACACCTTC.

The J gene is TRBJ2-1, the V gene TRBV29-1, with 12 nucleotides matching TRBD2. Per germline, CDR1 SQVTM and CDR2 ANQGSEA. This CDR3 spans 15 amino acids. V shed 4 bases, J shed 9 bases, and the junction held 10 bases outside the gene matches. The CDR3 DNA reads TGCAGCGTTGGCAAAAGACTAGCGGGAGTGCGTGAGCAGTTCTTC. Protein sequence: CSVGKRLAGVREQFF.

Only one count was recorded for this clone. The V call is TRBV5-1, the J call TRBJ1-2, with 7 bases fitting TRBD1. Germline CDR1 is SGHRS and CDR2 is YFSETQ. The CDR3 sequence is 16 residues long. After removal of 5 bases from V and 4 bases from J, the junction contained 14 bases not matched to a gene. This chain's CDR3 is CASRNLEGDSAYGYTF. The DNA for the CDR3 is TGCGCCAGCAGGAACCTGGAAGGGGACAGCGCCTATGGCTACACCTTC.

The chain uses TRBV5-1 and TRBJ1-4; D may be TRBD1 (6 bases). This CDR3 is built from 16 residues. CDR1 and CDR2 (germline): SGHRS, YFSETQ. With 3 bases removed from V and 2 bases from J, the gap between germline ends came to 14 bases. CDR3 sequence (DNA): TGCGCCAGCAGCTGGGGGGCCGGGTTCACTAATGAAAAACTGTTTTTT. Residues: CASSWGAGFTNEKLFF.

This clone appeared once. CDR3 nucleotide sequence: TGTGCCAGCAGTTTAGGCCAGGGGGGGAATACGCAGTATTTT. Protein sequence: CASSLGQGGNTQYF. V gene TRBV28 combines with J gene TRBJ2-3, with D perhaps matching TRBD1 or TRBD2 (7 bases each). CDR3 length: 14 residues. Trimming cost V 2 bases and J 7 bases, with 13 bases left between them. Germline V gene data show CDR1 as MDHEN and CDR2 as SYDVKM.

This chain joins TRBV25-1 and TRBJ2-1; D is uncertain. V was trimmed by 7 bases and J by 6 bases, leaving 13 bases between them. The CDR3 contains 13 residues. From germline, CDR1 is MGHDK and CDR2 SYGVNS. The CDR3 DNA is TGTGCCAGCATTGGAACAAACTTCAATGAGCAGTTCTTC. Its translation is CASIGTNFNEQFF.

This chain joins TRBV30 and TRBJ1-2; 11 bases are shared with TRBD1. V dropped 7 bases and J dropped 4; count of bases not matched to a gene: 8. This CDR3 comprises 14 residues. CDR1 is GTSNPN and CDR2 is SVGIG in the germline V gene (reference sequence). CDR3 sequence (DNA): TGTGCCTCCCTCTGGGGGACAGGGGGCTATGGCTACACCTTC. Translating gives CASLWGTGGYGYTF.

The sample holds one count of this clone. The chain links TRBV5-5 to TRBJ2-1, with 9 bases matching TRBD2. The length of the CDR3 is 18 residues. After removal of 1 base from V and 0 bases from J, the junction contained 8 bases not matched to a gene. Germline values: CDR1 SGHKS, CDR2 YYEKEE (reference sequence). CDR3 loop: CASSLRLAVISSYNEQFF. For the CDR3, the DNA is TGTGCCAGCAGCTTGCGACTAGCGGTAATTAGCTCCTACAATGAGCAGTTCTTC.

The CDR3 here is CASSLFRQGASTEAFF. CDR3 in DNA: TGTGCCAGCAGCCTTTTTAGACAGGGGGCGAGCACTGAAGCTTTCTTT. The chain couples TRBV9 to TRBJ1-1; 10 positions agree with TRBD1. The germline V gene encodes CDR1 SGDLS and CDR2 YYNGEE. The CDR3 is made up of 16 amino acids. V was clipped by 4 bases and J by 4 bases; unmatched bases: 10.

The rearrangement joins TRBV10-3 to TRBJ2-2, with 12 bases aligning to TRBD2. CDR1 and CDR2 (germline): ENHRY, SYGVKD. This CDR3 is built from 16 residues. V gave up 3 bases and J gave up 4 bases; unmatched junction bases: 3. The CDR3 DNA reads TGTGCCATCAGTGAACCGGGACTAGCGGGCACCGGGGAGCTGTTTTTT. Its protein product is CAISEPGLAGTGELFF.

The V gene is TRBV5-1, the J gene TRBJ2-5; TRBD2 agrees at 9 bases. After removal of 2 bases from V and 3 bases from J, the junction contained 5 bases not matched to a gene. This CDR3 is built from 15 residues. Germline assignment: CDR1 SGHRS and CDR2 YFSETQ. The CDR3 loop is CASSFAGGEEETQYF. The CDR3 DNA is TGCGCCAGCAGCTTTGCGGGAGGGGAAGAAGAGACCCAGTACTTC.

V usage is TRBV5-1 and J usage is TRBJ2-5; 7 nucleotides agree with TRBD1. This CDR3 has 16 residues. CDR1 SGHRS and CDR2 YFSETQ come from the germline V gene. The V and J ends lost 0 bases and 2 bases, in that order; junction bases with no gene match: 7. CDR3 nucleotides: TGCGCCAGCAGCTTGGCCCTACAGGGGCGGCAAGAGACCCAGTACTTC. Translation gives CASSLALQGRQETQYF.

This rearrangement joins TRBV18 to TRBJ2-5; a possible D gene is TRBD2 (5 bases). Trimming took 3 bases from V and 4 from J, leaving 12 bases between them. The CDR3 sequence is 14 residues long. Germline values: CDR1 KGHSH, CDR2 LQKENI. The CDR3 protein is CASSPIGRPETQYF. The DNA for the CDR3 is TGTGCCAGCTCACCTATAGGGAGACCAGAGACCCAGTACTTC.

With respect to this clone: Within the sample, other DNA sequences also encode this same CDR3. The chain links TRBV28 to TRBJ1-2; D gene uncertain. V shed 5 bases and J shed 5 bases, with 9 bases lying between them. The germline gives CDR1 MDHEN, CDR2 SYDVKM. The CDR3 runs 12 residues. In DNA form, the CDR3 reads TGTGCCAGCAGTCTACCCCGTTATGGCTACACCTTC. It codes for CASSLPRYGYTF.